The TCR beta chain under discussion was sequenced for a study of glioma-infiltrating T cells after dendritic cell vaccination. Study-level background: Dendritic cell vaccination trial patients had either newly diagnosed or recurrent glioblastoma. Monocyte-derived dendritic cells, cultured less than 9 days with IL-4 and GM-CSF, were pulsed with autologous tumor lysate. Three intradermal dendritic cell vaccine injections were given every two weeks.

This CDR3 has 13 residues. The V end lost 5 bases, the J end lost 2 bases, and 9 bases lay between the germline ends. Per the germline V gene, CDR1 is MNHEY and CDR2 is SMNVEV (reference sequence). The protocol was immunoSEQ multiplex PCR, while the TCRdb copy is restricted to in-frame clones and leaves out a portion. The table has about 38,000 clones, approximately 82% seen once; the top ten hold more than 7%. The receptor was derived from a human donor with glioblastoma. The chain links TRBV27 to TRBJ2-5; no clear D. The sequencing here drew on blood, taken before dendritic cell vaccination. The CDR3 spells CASSAKWQETQYF. Written as DNA, the CDR3 is TGTGCCAGCAGTGCTAAGTGGCAAGAGACCCAGTACTTC.